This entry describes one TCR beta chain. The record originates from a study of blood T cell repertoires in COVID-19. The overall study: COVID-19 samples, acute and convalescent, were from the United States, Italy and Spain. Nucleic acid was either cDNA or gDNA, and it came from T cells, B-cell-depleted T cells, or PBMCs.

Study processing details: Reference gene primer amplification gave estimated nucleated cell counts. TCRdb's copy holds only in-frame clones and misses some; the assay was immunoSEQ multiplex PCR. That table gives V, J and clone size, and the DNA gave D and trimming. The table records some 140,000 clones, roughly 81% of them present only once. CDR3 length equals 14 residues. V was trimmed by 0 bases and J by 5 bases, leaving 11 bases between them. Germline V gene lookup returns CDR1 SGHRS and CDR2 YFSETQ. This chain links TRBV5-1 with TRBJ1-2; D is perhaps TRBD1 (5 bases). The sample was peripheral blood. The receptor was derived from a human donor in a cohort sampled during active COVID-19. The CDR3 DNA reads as TGCGCCAGCAGCTTGGGACGGACATGGTATGGCTACACCTTC. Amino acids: CASSLGRTWYGYTF.